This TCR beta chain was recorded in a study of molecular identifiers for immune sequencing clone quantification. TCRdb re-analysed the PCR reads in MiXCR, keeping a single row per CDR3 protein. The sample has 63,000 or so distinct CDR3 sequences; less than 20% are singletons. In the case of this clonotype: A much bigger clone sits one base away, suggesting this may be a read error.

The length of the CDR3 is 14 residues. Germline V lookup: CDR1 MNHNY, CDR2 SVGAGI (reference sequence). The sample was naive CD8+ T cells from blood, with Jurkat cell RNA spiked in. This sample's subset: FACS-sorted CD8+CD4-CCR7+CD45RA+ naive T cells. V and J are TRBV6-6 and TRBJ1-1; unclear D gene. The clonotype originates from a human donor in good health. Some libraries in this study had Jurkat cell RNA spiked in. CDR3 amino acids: CASTQSAVGTDAFF. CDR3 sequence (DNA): TGTGCCAGCACCCAGAGTGCGGTTGGCACTGATGCTTTCTTT.